This record looks at one TCR beta chain sequence and its context. Using immunoSEQ multiplex PCR, the repertoire was profiled, and TCRdb retains in-frame clones only, with some absent. The sample lists about 63,000 clones, 79% seen once, with approximately 30% in the top ten. The V gene end was trimmed by 7 bases and the J gene end by 1 base; junction bases not matched to a gene: 8. The CDR3 is made up of 15 amino acids. Per germline, CDR1 KGHDR and CDR2 SFDVKD. This entry belongs to a study of blood T cell repertoires in COVID-19. About the study: The origin of the acute and convalescent COVID-19 samples was the United States, Italy and Spain.

The chain recombines TRBV24-1 with TRBJ1-1, with TRBD1 matching 7 bases. This TCR was recovered from a human donor in a cohort sampled during active COVID-19. The sequenced sample consisted of peripheral blood. For the CDR3, the DNA is TGTGCCACCAGAAAGACAGGGAGTCAGAACACTGAAGCTTTCTTT. This translates into CATRKTGSQNTEAFF.